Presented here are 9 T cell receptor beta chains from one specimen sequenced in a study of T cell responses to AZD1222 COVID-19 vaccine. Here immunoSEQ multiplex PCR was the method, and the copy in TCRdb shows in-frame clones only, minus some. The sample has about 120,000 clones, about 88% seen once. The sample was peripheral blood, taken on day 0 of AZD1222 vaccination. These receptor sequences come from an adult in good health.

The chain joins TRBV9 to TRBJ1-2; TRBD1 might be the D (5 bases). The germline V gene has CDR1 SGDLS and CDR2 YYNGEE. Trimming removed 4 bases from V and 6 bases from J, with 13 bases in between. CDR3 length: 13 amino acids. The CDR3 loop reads CASSPNGGNGYTF. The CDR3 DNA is TGTGCCAGCAGCCCGAACGGGGGTAATGGCTACACCTTC.

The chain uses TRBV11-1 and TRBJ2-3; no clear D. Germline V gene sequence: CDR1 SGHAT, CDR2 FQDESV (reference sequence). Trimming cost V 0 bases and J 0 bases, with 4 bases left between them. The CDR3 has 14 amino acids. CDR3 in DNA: TGTGCCAGCAGCTTAGCGCAAAGCACAGATACGCAGTATTTT. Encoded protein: CASSLAQSTDTQYF.

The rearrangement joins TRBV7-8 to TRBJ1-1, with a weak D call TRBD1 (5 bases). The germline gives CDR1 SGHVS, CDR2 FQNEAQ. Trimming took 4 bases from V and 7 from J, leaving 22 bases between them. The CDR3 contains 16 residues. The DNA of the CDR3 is TGTGCCAGCAGCTCACTAGGCGGGGCAGTAACTCTTGAAGCTTTCTTT. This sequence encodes CASSSLGGAVTLEAFF.

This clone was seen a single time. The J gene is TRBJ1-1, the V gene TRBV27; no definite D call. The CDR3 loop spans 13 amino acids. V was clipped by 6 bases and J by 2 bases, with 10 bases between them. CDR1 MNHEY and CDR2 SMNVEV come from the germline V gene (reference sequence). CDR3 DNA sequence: TGTGCCAGCAGCCTGACCCTAAACACTGAAGCTTTCTTT. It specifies CASSLTLNTEAFF.

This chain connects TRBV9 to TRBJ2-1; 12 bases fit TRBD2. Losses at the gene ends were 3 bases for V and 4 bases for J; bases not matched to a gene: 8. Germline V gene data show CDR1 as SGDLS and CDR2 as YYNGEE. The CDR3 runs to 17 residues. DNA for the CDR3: TGTGCCAGCAGCGCCCTAGAGACTAGCGGGGGATACAATGAGCAGTTCTTC. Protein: CASSALETSGGYNEQFF. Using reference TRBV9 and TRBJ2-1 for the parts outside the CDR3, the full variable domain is DSGVTQTPKHLITATGQRVTLRCSPRSGDLSVYWYQQSLDQGLQFLIQYYNGEERAKGNILERFSAQQFPDLHSELNLSSLELGDSALYFCASSALETSGGYNEQFFGPGTRLTVL.

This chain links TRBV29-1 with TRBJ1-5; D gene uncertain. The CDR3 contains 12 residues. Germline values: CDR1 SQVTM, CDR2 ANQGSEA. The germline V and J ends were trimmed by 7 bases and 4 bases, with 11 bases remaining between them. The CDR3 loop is CSAGGGNQPQHF. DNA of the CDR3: TGCAGCGCGGGCGGAGGGAATCAGCCCCAGCATTTT.

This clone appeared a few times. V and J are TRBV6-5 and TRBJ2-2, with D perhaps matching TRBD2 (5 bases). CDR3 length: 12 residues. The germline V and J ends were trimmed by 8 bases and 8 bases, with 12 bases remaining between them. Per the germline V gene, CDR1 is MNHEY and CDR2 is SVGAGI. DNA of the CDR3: TGTGCCAGCCGGACTGTACCTGGGGAGCTGTTTTTT. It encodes CASRTVPGELFF.

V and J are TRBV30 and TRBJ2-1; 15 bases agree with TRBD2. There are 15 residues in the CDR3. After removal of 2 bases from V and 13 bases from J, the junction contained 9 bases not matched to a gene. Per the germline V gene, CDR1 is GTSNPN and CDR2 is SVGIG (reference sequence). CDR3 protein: CAWSSKGLAGGPQFF. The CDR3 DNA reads TGTGCCTGGAGTTCGAAAGGACTAGCGGGGGGGCCCCAGTTCTTC.

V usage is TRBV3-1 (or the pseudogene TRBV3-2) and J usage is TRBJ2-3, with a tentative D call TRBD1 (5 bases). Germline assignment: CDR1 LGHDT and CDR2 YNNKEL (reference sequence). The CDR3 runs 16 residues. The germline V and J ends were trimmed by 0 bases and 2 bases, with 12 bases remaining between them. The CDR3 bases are TGTGCCAGCAGCCAAGAAAACAGGCCTTACACAGATACGCAGTATTTT. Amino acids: CASSQENRPYTDTQYF.